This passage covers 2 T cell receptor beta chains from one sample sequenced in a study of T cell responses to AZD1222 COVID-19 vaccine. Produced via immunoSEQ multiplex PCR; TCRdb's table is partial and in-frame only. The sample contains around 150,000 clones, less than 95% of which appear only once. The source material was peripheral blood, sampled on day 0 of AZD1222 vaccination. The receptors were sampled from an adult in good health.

The CDR3 reads CASSPGTGGTNSPLHF. CDR3 in DNA: TGTGCCAGCAGCCCAGGGACAGGGGGGACTAATTCACCCCTCCACTTT. V is TRBV7-9 and J is TRBJ1-6; TRBD1 agrees at 11 bases. Germline V gene lookup returns CDR1 SEHNR and CDR2 FQNEAQ (reference sequence). J lost 6 bases, V lost 5 bases, and 6 bases had no gene match. This CDR3 region has 16 residues. The full variable domain, completed using reference TRBV7-9 and TRBJ1-6, is DTGVSQNPRHKITKRGQNVTFRCDPISEHNRLYWYRQTLGQGPEFLTYFQNEAQLEKSRLLSDRFSAERPKGSFSTLEIQRTEQGDSAMYLCASSPGTGGTNSPLHFGNGTRLTVT.

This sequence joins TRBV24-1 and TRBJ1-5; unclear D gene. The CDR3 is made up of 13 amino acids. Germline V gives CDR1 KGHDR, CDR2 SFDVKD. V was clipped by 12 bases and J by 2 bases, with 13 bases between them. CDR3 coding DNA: TGTGCCTCCTCTGCAGATGGCAATCAGCCCCAGCATTTT. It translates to CASSADGNQPQHF.